A selection of T cell receptor beta chains follows, all from one sample in a study of T cells after yellow fever vaccination. TCRdb re-called the 5' RACE reads through MiXCR, storing one row per CDR3 protein. The sample records tens of thousands of distinct CDR3 sequences, about 6.3% being singletons. This sample comprised PBMCs, either bulk or a sorted T-cell subset (CD4+, CD8+, memory, or dextramer-sorted; not recorded which), obtained on the day of the first yellow fever vaccination. The receptors originated from a man younger than 30 who received the YFV17D yellow fever vaccine. The conserved cysteine and the conserved F or W are not part of the CDR3 here.

v_call: TRBV2
j_call: TRBJ2-3
cdr3_aa: ASSGGTGNTDTQY

v_call: TRBV5-5
j_call: TRBJ1-1
cdr3_aa: ASSLASDTEAF

v_call: TRBV27
j_call: TRBJ2-5
cdr3_aa: ASKPRTGLSQETQY

v_call: TRBV19
j_call: TRBJ1-5
cdr3_aa: ASSPPQQKRGNQPQH

v_call: TRBV24-1
j_call: TRBJ2-1
cdr3_aa: ATSDPGTGGNEQF

v_call: TRBV5-5
j_call: TRBJ1-6
cdr3_aa: ASSYGQGRDSPLH

v_call: TRBV24-1
j_call: TRBJ1-5
cdr3_aa: ATSDWNQPQH

v_call: TRBV5-1
j_call: TRBJ2-2
cdr3_aa: ASSLALVGAGELF

v_call: TRBV7-2
j_call: TRBJ2-4
cdr3_aa: ASSPGLAGGNIQY

v_call: TRBV5-6
j_call: TRBJ1-4
cdr3_aa: ASSLRGTEKLF

v_call: TRBV2
j_call: TRBJ1-2
cdr3_aa: ASRGRAVGYT

v_call: TRBV15
j_call: TRBJ1-5
cdr3_aa: ATSRGVGQPQH

v_call: TRBV7-8
j_call: TRBJ1-5
cdr3_aa: ASSSYDPGNQPQH

v_call: TRBV4-3
j_call: TRBJ1-1
cdr3_aa: ASSQVGGETEAF